The clone carrying this TCR beta chain was recorded at least ten times. The V gene lost 1 base and the J gene lost 5 bases, with 12 bases spanning the gap. Per the germline V gene, CDR1 is SGHRS and CDR2 is YFSETQ. This CDR3 spans 14 amino acids. Unique molecular identifiers were incorporated when the TCRbeta library was constructed. TCRdb reprocessed the PCR reads via MiXCR and lists one record per CDR3 protein. In the table there are more than 150,000 distinct CDR3 sequences, approximately 15% of which are singletons. This sample is drawn from a study of T-cell reconstitution after alpha-beta-depleted transplantation in children.

This receptor was identified in a human donor who donated a stem cell graft to a child with acute lymphoblastic leukemia. The chain links TRBV5-1 to TRBJ1-1, with a tentative D call TRBD1 (5 bases). The sequences come from PBMCs from the stem cell graft donor, collected from the stem cell graft. CDR3 sequence: CASSLSMGGTEAFF. CDR3 in DNA: TGCGCCAGCAGCTTGTCCATGGGGGGGACTGAAGCTTTCTTT.